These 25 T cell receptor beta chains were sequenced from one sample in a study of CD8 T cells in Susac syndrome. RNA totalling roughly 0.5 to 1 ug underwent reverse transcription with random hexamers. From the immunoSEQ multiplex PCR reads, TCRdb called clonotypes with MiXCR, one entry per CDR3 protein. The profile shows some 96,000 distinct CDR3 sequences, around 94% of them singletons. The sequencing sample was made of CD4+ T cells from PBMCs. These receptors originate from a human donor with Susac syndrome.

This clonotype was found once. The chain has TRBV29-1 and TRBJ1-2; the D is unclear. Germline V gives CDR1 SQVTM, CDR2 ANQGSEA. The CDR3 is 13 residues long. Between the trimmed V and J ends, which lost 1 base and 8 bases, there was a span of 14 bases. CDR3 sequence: CSVEVPGLEGYTF. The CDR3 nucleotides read TGCAGCGTTGAAGTTCCGGGATTAGAAGGCTACACCTTC. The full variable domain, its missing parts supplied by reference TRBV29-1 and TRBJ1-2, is SAVISQKPSRDICQRGTSLTIQCQVDSQVTMMFWYRQQPGQSLTLIATANQGSEATYESGFVIDKFPISRPNLTFSTLTVSNMSPEDSSIYLCSVEVPGLEGYTFGSGTRLTVV.

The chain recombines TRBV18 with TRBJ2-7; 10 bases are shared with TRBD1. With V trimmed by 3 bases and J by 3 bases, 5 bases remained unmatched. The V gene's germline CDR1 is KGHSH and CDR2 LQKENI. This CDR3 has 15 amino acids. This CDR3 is CASSPRDRGGYEQYF. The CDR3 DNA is TGTGCCAGCTCACCCCGGGACAGGGGAGGCTACGAGCAGTACTTC.

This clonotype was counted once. The CDR3 sequence is CASSEQGYETEAFF. The CDR3 DNA sequence: TGTGCCAGCAGTGAACAGGGATATGAGACTGAAGCTTTCTTT. The chain couples TRBV2 to TRBJ1-1, with D possibly being TRBD1 (5 bases). V was trimmed by 2 bases and J by 5 bases, leaving 12 bases between them. This CDR3 has 14 amino acids. The V gene's germline CDR1 is SNHLY and CDR2 FYNNEI. The full variable domain, in which reference TRBV2 and TRBJ1-1 provide the parts outside the CDR3, is EPEVTQTPSHQVTQMGQEVILRCVPISNHLYFYWYRQILGQKVEFLVSFYNNEISEKSEIFDDQFSVERPDGSNFTLKIRSTKLEDSAMYFCASSEQGYETEAFFGQGTRLTVV.

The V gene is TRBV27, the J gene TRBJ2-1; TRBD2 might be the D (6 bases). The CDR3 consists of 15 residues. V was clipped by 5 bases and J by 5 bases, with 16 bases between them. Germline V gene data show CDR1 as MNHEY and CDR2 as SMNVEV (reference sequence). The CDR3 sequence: CASSPPPGLHNEQFF. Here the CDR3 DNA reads TGTGCCAGCAGTCCTCCCCCGGGACTCCACAATGAGCAGTTCTTC.

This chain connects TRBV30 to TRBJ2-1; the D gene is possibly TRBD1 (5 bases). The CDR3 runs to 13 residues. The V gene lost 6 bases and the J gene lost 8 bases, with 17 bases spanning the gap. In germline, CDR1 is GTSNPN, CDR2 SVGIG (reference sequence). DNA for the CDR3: TGTGCCTGCAATAAACAGGATAACCATGAGCAGTTCTTC. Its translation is CACNKQDNHEQFF.

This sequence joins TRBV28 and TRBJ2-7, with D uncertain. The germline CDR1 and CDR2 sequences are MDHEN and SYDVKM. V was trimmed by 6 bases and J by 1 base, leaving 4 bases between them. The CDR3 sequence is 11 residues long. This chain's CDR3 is CASRISYEQYF. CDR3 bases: TGTGCCAGCAGAATATCCTACGAGCAGTACTTC.

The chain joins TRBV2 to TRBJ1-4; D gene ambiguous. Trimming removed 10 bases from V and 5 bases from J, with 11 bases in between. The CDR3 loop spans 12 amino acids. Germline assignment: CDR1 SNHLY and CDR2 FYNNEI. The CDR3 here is CANSYPNEKLFF. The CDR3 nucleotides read TGTGCCAACAGCTATCCGAATGAAAAACTGTTTTTT.

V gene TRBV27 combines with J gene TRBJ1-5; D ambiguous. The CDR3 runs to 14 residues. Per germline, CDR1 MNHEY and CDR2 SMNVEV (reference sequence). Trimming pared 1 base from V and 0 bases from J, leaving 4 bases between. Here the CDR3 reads CASSLWYSNQPQHF. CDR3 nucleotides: TGTGCCAGCAGTTTATGGTATAGCAATCAGCCCCAGCATTTT.

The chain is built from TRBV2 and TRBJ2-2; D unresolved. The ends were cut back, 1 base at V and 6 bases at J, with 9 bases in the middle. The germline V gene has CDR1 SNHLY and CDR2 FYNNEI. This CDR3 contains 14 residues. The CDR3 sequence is CASSEVRRSGELFF. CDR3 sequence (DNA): TGTGCCAGCAGTGAAGTGCGTCGCTCCGGGGAGCTGTTTTTT.

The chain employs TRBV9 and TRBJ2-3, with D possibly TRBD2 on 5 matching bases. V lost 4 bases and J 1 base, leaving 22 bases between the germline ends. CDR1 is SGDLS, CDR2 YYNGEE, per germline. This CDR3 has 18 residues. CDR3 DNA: TGTGCCAGCAGCTCCACCCTCCACGTCGGGGTCCGCACAGATACGCAGTATTTT. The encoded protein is CASSSTLHVGVRTDTQYF.

CDR3 sequence (DNA): TGTGCCAGCAGTTACGGGCCCAAACTAGCGGGGGGCGACGCAGATACGCAGTATTTT. This sequence encodes CASSYGPKLAGGDADTQYF. The rearrangement links TRBV6-5 to TRBJ2-3, with 12 bases fitting TRBD2. The junction had 13 bases not matched to a gene; V was cut back by 2 bases and J by 4 bases. The germline V gene has CDR1 MNHEY and CDR2 SVGAGI. CDR3 length: 19 amino acids.

For the CDR3, the DNA is TGTGCCAGTAGTTTCGGAGGGGCAACTAATGAAAAACTGTTTTTT. Its protein is CASSFGGATNEKLFF. The genes are TRBV19 and TRBJ1-4; a weak D match, TRBD1 (5 bases). This CDR3 is 15 amino acids long. V was cut by 5 bases and J by 0 bases, with 10 bases left in between. Looked up from germline, CDR1 is LNHDA and CDR2 is SQIVND (reference sequence).

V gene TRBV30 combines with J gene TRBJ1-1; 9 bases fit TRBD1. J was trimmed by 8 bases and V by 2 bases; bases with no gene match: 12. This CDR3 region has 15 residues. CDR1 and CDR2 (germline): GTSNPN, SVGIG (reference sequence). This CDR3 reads CAWSKRQGQGVEAFF. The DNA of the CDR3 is TGTGCCTGGAGTAAAAGGCAGGGACAGGGAGTGGAAGCTTTCTTT.

The CDR3 loop is CSASPGQGPMNTEAFF. The CDR3 DNA reads as TGCAGTGCCAGTCCGGGACAGGGGCCGATGAACACTGAAGCTTTCTTT. The V call is TRBV20-1, the J call TRBJ1-1; TRBD1 matches at 10 bases. Germline trimming cut 6 bases from V and 0 bases from J; bases unmatched to any gene: 10. The germline CDR1 and CDR2 sequences are DFQATT and SNEGSKA (reference sequence). CDR3 length equals 16 residues.

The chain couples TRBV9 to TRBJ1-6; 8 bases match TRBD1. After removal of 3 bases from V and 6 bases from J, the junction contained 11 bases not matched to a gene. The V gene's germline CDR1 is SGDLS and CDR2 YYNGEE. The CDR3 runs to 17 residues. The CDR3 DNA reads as TGTGCCAGCAGCGCACCTATAGACAGGGGTGGTAATTCACCCCTCCACTTT. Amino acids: CASSAPIDRGGNSPLHF.

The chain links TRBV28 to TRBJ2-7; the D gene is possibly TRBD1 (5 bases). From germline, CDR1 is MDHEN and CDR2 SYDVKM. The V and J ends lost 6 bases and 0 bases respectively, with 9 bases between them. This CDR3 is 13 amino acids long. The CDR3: CASRTVNSYEQYF. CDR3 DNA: TGTGCCAGCAGGACAGTTAACTCCTACGAGCAGTACTTC.

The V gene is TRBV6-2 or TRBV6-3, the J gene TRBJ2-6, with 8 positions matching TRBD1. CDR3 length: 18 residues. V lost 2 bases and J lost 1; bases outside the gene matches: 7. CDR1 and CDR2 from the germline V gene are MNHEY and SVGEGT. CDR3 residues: CASSYLTGVGSGANVLTF. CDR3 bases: TGTGCCAGCAGTTACCTGACAGGGGTCGGATCTGGGGCCAACGTCCTGACTTTC.

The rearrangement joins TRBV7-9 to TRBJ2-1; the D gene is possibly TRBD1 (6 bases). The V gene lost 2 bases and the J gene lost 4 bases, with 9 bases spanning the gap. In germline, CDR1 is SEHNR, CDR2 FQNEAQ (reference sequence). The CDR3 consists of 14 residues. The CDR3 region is CASSLSDRYNEQFF. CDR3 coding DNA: TGTGCCAGCAGCTTAAGCGACAGGTACAATGAGCAGTTCTTC.

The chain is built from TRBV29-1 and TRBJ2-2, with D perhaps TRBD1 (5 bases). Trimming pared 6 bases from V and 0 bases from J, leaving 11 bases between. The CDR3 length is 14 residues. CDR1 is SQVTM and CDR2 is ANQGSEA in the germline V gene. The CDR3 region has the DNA TGCAGCGTCACGGGCAGGGCGAACACCGGGGAGCTGTTTTTT. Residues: CSVTGRANTGELFF.

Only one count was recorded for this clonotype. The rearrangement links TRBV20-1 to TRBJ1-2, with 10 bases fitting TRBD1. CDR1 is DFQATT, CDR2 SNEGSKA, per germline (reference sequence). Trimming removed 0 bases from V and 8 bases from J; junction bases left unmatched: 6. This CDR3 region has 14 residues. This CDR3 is CSAREGQGYTGYTF. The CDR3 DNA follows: TGCAGTGCTAGAGAGGGACAGGGGTATACCGGCTACACCTTC.

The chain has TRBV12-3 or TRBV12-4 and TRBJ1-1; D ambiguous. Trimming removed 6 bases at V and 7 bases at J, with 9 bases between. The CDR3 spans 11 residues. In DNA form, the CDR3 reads TGTGCCAGCAGCGGAGCCTTTGAAGCTTTCTTT. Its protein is CASSGAFEAFF.

The CDR3 DNA is TGTGCCATCAAGGGACAGGAGAACATTCAGTACTTC. Its translation is CAIKGQENIQYF. The V gene is TRBV10-3, the J gene TRBJ2-4; 8 bases are shared with TRBD1. J gave up 7 bases and V 7 bases, and 3 bases lay outside the gene matches. The CDR3 is made up of 12 amino acids. Germline lookup yields CDR1 ENHRY and CDR2 SYGVKD.

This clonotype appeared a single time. CDR3 loop: CASSLPGLGEQYF. The CDR3 nucleotides read TGTGCCAGCAGCCTGCCGGGACTAGGCGAGCAGTACTTC. The chain combines TRBV7-6 with TRBJ2-7; 8 nucleotides agree with TRBD2. Trimming at V came to 5 bases and at J to 6 bases, leaving 6 bases not matched to a gene. The CDR3 length is 13 residues. The germline gives CDR1 SGHVS, CDR2 FNYEAQ.

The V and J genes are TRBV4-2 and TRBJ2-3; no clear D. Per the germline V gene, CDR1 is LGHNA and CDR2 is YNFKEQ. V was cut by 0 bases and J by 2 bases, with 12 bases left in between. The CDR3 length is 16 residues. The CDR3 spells CASSQEDGTFTDTQYF. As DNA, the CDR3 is TGTGCCAGCAGCCAAGAGGACGGAACATTCACAGATACGCAGTATTTT.

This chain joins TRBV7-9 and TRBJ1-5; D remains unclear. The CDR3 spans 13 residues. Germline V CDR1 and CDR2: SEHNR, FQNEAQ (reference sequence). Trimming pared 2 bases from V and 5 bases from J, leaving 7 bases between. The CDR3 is CASSLNGDQPQHF. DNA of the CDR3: TGTGCCAGCAGCTTAAACGGCGATCAGCCCCAGCATTTT.